The present T cell receptor beta chain was sequenced within a study of monozygotic twins with inflammatory bowel disease. Findings and limits, study-wide: The analysis failed to separate different T cell subtypes. IBD patients share fewer clonotypes with other people than healthy twins do, especially with disease activity. Repertoires of patients may have been made more variable by differing immunosuppressive treatments.

For this clonotype: The antigen is unknown.

Per germline, CDR1 SQVTM and CDR2 ANQGSEA. The CDR3 covers 14 residues. TCRdb re-called the 5' RACE reads and gives one entry per CDR3 protein, without DNA. Recorded for this sample: 150,000 to 200,000 distinct CDR3 sequences. J is TRBJ1-3 and V is TRBV29-1. The sequence was collected from a human donor with ulcerative colitis or Crohn's disease, or a healthy co-twin of an affected twin (not recorded which). The sequenced sample consisted of blood. CDR3 residues: CSVTVPSSGNTIYF.